Below are 6 T cell receptor beta chains sequenced from a single sample in a study of T cells in Graves' hyperthyroidism and ophthalmopathy. RNA transcripts were the template for amplifying TCR beta CDR3 regions. Using the HTBI primer set, a first-round RT-PCR was run on the TCR CDR3. TCRdb re-derived calls from the multiplex PCR reads in MiXCR, one entry per CDR3 protein. The sample has 250,000 to 300,000 distinct CDR3 sequences; more than 12% are singletons. Sequencing was performed on blood. The receptors here all came from a woman aged 40 to 50 with Graves' hyperthyroidism that later progressed to Graves' ophthalmopathy.

As to this clonotype: A much larger clone lies a single base off, so this may be a read error. This rearrangement joins TRBV3-1 to TRBJ2-7; TRBD1 matches at 11 bases. This CDR3 contains 15 residues. Per germline, CDR1 LGHDT and CDR2 YNNKEL (reference sequence). Trimming at V came to 5 bases and at J to 3 bases, leaving 6 bases not matched to a gene. CDR3 amino acids: CASSERTGGLYEQYF. The DNA of the CDR3 is TGTGCCAGCAGCGAAAGGACAGGGGGCCTCTACGAGCAGTACTTC.

This clonotype was counted ten times or more. The CDR3 sequence is CASRRGGRYTGELFF. In nucleotides, the CDR3 is TGTGCCAGCAGGAGAGGGGGTCGATACACCGGGGAGCTGTTTTTT. The V gene is TRBV12-3 or TRBV12-4, the J gene TRBJ2-2, with D tentatively TRBD1 (6 bases). The CDR3 spans 15 residues. Trimming took off 6 bases at V and 3 bases at J, with 14 bases between the two ends.

This clonotype was recorded many times. The gene calls are TRBV3-1 and TRBJ2-3; tentatively, D is TRBD2 (6 bases). The germline V gene has CDR1 LGHDT and CDR2 YNNKEL (reference sequence). V shed 4 bases and J shed 4 bases, with 15 bases lying between them. This CDR3 is built from 15 residues. CDR3 nucleotide sequence: TGTGCCAGCAGCCTGAGACTAGTTTCCCCAGATACGCAGTATTTT. As protein: CASSLRLVSPDTQYF.

This clonotype was recorded at least ten times. The chain uses TRBV6-1 and TRBJ1-6; TRBD1 aligns across 7 bases. This CDR3 has 14 residues. Germline lookup yields CDR1 MNHNS and CDR2 SASEGT. After removal of 7 bases from V and 7 bases from J, the junction contained 7 bases not matched to a gene. The CDR3 region has the DNA TGTGCCAGCACTCGGGACAGCCTAAATTCACCCCTCCACTTT. Its translation is CASTRDSLNSPLHF.

This clonotype came up many times. The CDR3 spells CSASDGSEETQYF. The CDR3 DNA sequence: TGCAGTGCTAGCGACGGCTCGGAAGAGACCCAGTACTTC. This chain links TRBV20-1 with TRBJ2-5, with D uncertain. This CDR3 comprises 13 residues. Trimming left V 3 bases short and J 3 bases short, with 11 bases between. The germline CDR1 and CDR2 sequences are DFQATT and SNEGSKA (reference sequence).

This clonotype was counted ten times or more. V usage is TRBV2 and J usage is TRBJ2-3, with no clear D. The CDR3 is 12 amino acids. Germline V lookup: CDR1 SNHLY, CDR2 FYNNEI. Trimming shortened V by 4 bases and J by 5 bases, and 7 bases separated the two germline ends. The CDR3 DNA is TGTGCCAGCAGTGCCGGTGGAGATACGCAGTATTTT. This gives the protein CASSAGGDTQYF.